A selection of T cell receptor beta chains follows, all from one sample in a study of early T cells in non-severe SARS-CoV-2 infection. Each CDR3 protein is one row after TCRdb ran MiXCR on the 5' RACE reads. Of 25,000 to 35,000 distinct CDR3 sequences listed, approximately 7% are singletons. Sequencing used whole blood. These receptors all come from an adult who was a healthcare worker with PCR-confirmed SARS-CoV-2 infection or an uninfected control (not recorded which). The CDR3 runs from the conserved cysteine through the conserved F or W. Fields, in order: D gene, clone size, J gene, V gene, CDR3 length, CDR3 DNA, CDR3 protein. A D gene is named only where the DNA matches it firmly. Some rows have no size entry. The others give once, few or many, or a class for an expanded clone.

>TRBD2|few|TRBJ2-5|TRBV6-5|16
TGTGCCAGCAGTTACAGGGGACTAGCGCCGGGAGAGACCCAGTACTTC
CASSYRGLAPGETQYF
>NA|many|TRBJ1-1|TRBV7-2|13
TGTGCCAGCAGCTCCCACCGGAACACTGAAGCTTTCTTT
CASSSHRNTEAFF
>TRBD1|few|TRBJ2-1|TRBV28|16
TGTGCCAGCAGTTTAGGGACAGGGGTTAAGATCAATGAGCAGTTCTTC
CASSLGTGVKINEQFF
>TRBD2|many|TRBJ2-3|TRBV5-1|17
TGCGCCAGCAGCTTTTGGGGACTAGCGGGGGGCACAGATACGCAGTATTTT
CASSFWGLAGGTDTQYF
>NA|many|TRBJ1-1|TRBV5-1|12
TGCGCCAGCTCAAGCGGGGGAACTGAAGCTTTCTTT
CASSSGGTEAFF
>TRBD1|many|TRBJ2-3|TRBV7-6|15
TGTGCCAGCAGTAAGGGGGCGTTGGGCACAGATACGCAGTATTTT
CASSKGALGTDTQYF
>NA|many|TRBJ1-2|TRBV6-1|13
TGTGCCAGCAGTGAAAAGGATCGCTATGGCTACACCTTC
CASSEKDRYGYTF
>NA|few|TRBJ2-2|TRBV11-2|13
TGTGCCAGCAGCCGACAGAACACCGGGGAGCTGTTTTTT
CASSRQNTGELFF
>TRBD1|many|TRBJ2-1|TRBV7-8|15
TGTGCCAGCAGCCTGCGACAGGGTTCCTACAATGAGCAGTTCTTC
CASSLRQGSYNEQFF
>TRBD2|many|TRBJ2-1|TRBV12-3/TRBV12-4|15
TGTGCCAGCAGTTCCATGCTAGCGGTTTACAATGAGCAGTTCTTC
CASSSMLAVYNEQFF
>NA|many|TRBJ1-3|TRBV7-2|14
TGTGCCAGCAGCTCCGCTCTTTCTGGAAACACCATATATTTT
CASSSALSGNTIYF
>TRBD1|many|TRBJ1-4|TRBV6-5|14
TGTGCCAGCAGTCCGGGACAGGGATATGAAAAACTGTTTTTT
CASSPGQGYEKLFF
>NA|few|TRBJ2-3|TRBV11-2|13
TGTGCCAGCAGCGAACAAGTGGAAGATACGCAGTATTTT
CASSEQVEDTQYF
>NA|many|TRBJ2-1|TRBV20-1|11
TGCAGTGCTAGCTTATACAATGAGCAGTTCTTC
CSASLYNEQFF
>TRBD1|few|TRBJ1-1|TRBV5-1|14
TGCGCCAGCAGCTCTAAACAGGGGGCTGGTGAAGCTTTCTTT
CASSSKQGAGEAFF
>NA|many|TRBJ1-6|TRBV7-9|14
TGTGCCAGCAGCTTTCGGACAGCCGATTCACCCCTCCACTTT
CASSFRTADSPLHF
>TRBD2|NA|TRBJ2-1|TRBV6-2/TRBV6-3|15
TGTGCCAGCGTAGATTTGCGGGGGGGCTCTTATGAGCAGTTCTTC
CASVDLRGGSYEQFF
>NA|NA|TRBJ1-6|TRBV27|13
TGTGCCAGCAGTGGCTTCCACTATTCACCCCTCCACTTT
CASSGFHYSPLHF
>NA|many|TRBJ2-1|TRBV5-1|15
TGCGCCAGCAGCCGTCAGGACCAGAGGGATAATGAGCAGTTCTTC
CASSRQDQRDNEQFF
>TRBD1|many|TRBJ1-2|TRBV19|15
TGTGCCAGTACCCCCTTGGGGGGGACAGACTATGGCTACACCTTC
CASTPLGGTDYGYTF
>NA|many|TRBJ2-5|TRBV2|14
TGTGCCAGCAAGGGCAGGCATCCAAGGGAGACCCAGTACTTC
CASKGRHPRETQYF
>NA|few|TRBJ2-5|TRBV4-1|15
TGCGCCAGCAGCCATGAGGGGGTGTACCAAGAGACCCAGTACTTC
CASSHEGVYQETQYF
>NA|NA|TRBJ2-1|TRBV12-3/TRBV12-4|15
TGTGCCAGCAGTTTATTGTCTAGTATCTACAATGAGCAGTTCTTC
CASSLLSSIYNEQFF
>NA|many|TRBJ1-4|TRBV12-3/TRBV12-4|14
TGTGCCAGCCGGGACGGTCCAGCTAATGAAAAACTGTTTTTT
CASRDGPANEKLFF
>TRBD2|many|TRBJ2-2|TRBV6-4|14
TGTACAAGCGGGGATGCCGCGAACACCGGGGAGCTGTTTTTT
CTSGDAANTGELFF
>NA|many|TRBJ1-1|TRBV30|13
TGTGCCTGTACTGGGCTGAGGGACACTGAAGCTTTCTTT
CACTGLRDTEAFF
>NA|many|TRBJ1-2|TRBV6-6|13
TGTGCCAGCAGACCAACAGGACTTGAGGGCTACACCTTC
CASRPTGLEGYTF
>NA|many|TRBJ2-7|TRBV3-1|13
TGTGCCAGCAGCCAACCAGGGACCTACGAGCAGTACTTC
CASSQPGTYEQYF
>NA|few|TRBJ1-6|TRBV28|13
TGTGCCAGCAGTTTACCTGTCGGTTCACCCCTCCACTTT
CASSLPVGSPLHF
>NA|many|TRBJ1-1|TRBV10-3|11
TGTGCCATCCGGGAGAACACTGAAGCTTTCTTT
CAIRENTEAFF
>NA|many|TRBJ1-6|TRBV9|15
TGTGCCAGCAGCGTAAGAGGGACGGCAGATTCACCCCTCCACTTT
CASSVRGTADSPLHF
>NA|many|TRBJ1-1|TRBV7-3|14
TGTGCCAGCAGCTTAGTGGGGGTTGGGACTGAAGCTTTCTTT
CASSLVGVGTEAFF
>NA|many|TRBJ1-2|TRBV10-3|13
TGTGCCATCAGTAGGGGCGAAGGGTATGGCTACACCTTC
CAISRGEGYGYTF
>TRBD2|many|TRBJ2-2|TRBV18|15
TGTGCCAGCTCACCGTTTGCGGGAGCCTCGGGGGAGCTGTTTTTT
CASSPFAGASGELFF
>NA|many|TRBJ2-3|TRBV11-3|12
TGTGCCAGCAGCCCAAGCACAGATACGCAGTATTTT
CASSPSTDTQYF
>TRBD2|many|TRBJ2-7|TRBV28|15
TGTGCCAGCACCGGACTAGCGGGAGTAGGGAACGAGCAGTACTTC
CASTGLAGVGNEQYF
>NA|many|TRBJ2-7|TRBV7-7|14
TGTGCTAGCAGCCCTAATACCGCATCCACCGAGCAGTACTTC
CASSPNTASTEQYF
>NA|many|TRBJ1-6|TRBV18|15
TGTGCCAGCTCACCAGTTGGGGGCGCGGATTCACCCCTCCACTTT
CASSPVGGADSPLHF
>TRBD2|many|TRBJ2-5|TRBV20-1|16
TGCAGTGCTAGCGTCGCTAGCGGGACTTTGGTGGAGACCCAGTACTTC
CSASVASGTLVETQYF
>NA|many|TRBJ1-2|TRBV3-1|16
TGTGCCAGCAGCCAAGCCCCGGGACGGGAACTCTATGGCTACACCTTC
CASSQAPGRELYGYTF
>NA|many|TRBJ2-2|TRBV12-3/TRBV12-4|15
TGTGCCAGCAGTTTCTCGTCAGGGGTCCCCGGGGAGCTGTTTTTT
CASSFSSGVPGELFF
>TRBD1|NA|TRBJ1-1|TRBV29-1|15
TGCAGCGCTGCAAGTCCGGGACAGCTGAACACTGAAGCTTTCTTT
CSAASPGQLNTEAFF
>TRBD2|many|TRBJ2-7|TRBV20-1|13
TGCAGTGCTCTACTAGCGGGGGGCTACGAGCAGTACTTC
CSALLAGGYEQYF